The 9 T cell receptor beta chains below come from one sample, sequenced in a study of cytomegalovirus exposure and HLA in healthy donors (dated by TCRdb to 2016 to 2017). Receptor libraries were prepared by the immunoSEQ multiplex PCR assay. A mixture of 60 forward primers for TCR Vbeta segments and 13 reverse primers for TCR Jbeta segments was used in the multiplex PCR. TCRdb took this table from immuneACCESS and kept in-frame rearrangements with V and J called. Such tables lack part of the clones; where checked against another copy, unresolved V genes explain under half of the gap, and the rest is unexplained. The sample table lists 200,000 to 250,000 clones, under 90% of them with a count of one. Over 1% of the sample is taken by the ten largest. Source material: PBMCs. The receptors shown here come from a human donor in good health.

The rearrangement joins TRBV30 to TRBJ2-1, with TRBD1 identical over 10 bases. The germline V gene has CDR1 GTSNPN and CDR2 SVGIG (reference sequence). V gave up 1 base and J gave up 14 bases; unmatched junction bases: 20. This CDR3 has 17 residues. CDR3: CAWSEGGQGLAGTRKFF. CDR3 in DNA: TGTGCCTGGAGTGAAGGGGGACAGGGGTTAGCTGGGACTAGAAAGTTCTTC.

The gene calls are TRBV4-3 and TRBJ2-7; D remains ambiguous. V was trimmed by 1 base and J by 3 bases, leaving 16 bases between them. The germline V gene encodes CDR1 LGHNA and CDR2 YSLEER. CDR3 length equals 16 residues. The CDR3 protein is CASSQGPPDAGYEQYF. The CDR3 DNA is TGCGCCAGCAGCCAAGGCCCCCCTGATGCCGGCTACGAGCAGTACTTC.

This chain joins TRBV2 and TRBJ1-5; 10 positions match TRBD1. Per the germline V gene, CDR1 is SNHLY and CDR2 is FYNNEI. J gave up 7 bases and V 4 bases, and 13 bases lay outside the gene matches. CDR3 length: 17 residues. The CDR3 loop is CASSAQRGQGLGQPQHF. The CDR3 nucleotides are TGTGCCAGCAGTGCCCAAAGGGGACAGGGGTTGGGACAGCCCCAGCATTTT.

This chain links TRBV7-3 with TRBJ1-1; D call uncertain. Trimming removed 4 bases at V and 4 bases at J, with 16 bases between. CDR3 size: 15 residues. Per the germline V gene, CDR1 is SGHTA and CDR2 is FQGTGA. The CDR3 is CASSSETEPVTEAFF. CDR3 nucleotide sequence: TGTGCCAGCAGCTCCGAAACAGAGCCGGTCACTGAAGCTTTCTTT. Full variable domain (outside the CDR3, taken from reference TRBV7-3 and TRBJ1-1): GAGVSQTPSNKVTEKGKYVELRCDPISGHTALYWYRQSLGQGPEFLIYFQGTGAADDSGLPNDRFFAVRPEGSVSTLKIQRTERGDSAVYLCASSSETEPVTEAFFGQGTRLTVV.

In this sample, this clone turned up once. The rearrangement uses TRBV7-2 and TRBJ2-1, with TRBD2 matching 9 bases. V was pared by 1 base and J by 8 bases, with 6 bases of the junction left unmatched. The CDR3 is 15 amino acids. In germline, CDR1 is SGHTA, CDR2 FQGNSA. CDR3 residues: CASSLVAGGRYEQFF. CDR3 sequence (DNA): TGTGCCAGCAGCTTAGTTGCGGGGGGGCGCTATGAGCAGTTCTTC.

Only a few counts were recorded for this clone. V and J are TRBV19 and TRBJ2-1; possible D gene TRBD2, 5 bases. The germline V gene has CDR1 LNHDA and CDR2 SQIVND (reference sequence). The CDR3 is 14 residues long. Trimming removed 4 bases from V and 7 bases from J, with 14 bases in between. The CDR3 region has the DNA TGTGCCAGTAGTACCAGGAGGCTAGGGAATGAGCAGTTCTTC. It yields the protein CASSTRRLGNEQFF. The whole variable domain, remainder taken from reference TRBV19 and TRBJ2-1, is DGGITQSPKYLFRKEGQNVTLSCEQNLNHDAMYWYRQDPGQGLRLIYYSQIVNDFQKGDIAEGYSVSREKKESFPLTVTSAQKNPTAFYLCASSTRRLGNEQFFGPGTRLTVL.

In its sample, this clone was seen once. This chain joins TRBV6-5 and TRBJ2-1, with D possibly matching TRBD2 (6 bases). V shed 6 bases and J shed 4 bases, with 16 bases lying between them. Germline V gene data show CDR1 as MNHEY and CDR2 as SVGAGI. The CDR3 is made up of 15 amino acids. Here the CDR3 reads CASSRRAGGYNEQFF. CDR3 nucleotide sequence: TGTGCCAGCAGCCGGCGAGCGGGTGGTTACAATGAGCAGTTCTTC.

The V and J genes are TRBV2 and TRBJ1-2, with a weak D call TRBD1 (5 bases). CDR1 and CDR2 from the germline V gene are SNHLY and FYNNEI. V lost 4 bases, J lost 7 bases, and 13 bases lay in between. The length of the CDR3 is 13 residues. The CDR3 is CASSAQGKIGYTF. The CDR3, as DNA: TGTGCCAGCAGTGCGCAGGGAAAAATTGGCTACACCTTC.

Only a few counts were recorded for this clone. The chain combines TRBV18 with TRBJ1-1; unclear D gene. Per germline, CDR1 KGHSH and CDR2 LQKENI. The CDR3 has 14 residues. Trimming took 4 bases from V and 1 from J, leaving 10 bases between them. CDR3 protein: CASSRATTNTEAFF. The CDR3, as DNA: TGTGCCAGCTCACGTGCGACAACGAACACTGAAGCTTTCTTT.